The clone carrying this T cell receptor (beta chain) appeared once. Antigen specificity is unknown. This entry belongs to a study of T cell responses to AZD1222 COVID-19 vaccine. Findings and caveats of the study: None of the repertoires were sampled until the peak T cell response had passed. Among the donors, most were white British and more were female, and clonal diversity was possibly underestimated. Breadth and depth of Spike-specific TCRs rose after two AZD1222 doses. Of spike-specific TCRs, nearly half reportedly target regions left unmutated in variants.

The CDR3 has 14 amino acids. V lost 2 bases and J 1 base, leaving 9 bases between the germline ends. CDR1 is MGHRA and CDR2 is YSYEKL in the germline V gene. The data were produced by immunoSEQ multiplex PCR, yet TCRdb's version contains in-frame clones alone and is incomplete. The table includes just over 150,000 clones, around 87% detected once. The starting material was peripheral blood, obtained 28 days after the second AZD1222 dose. The source of this sequence is an adult who received the AZD1222 COVID-19 vaccine. The rearrangement joins TRBV4-1 to TRBJ2-7; the D gene is possibly TRBD2 (5 bases). The CDR3, as DNA: TGCGCCAGCAGCCAATTGCCGGGATCCTACGAGCAGTACTTC. Translated: CASSQLPGSYEQYF.